This TCR beta chain was identified during a study of T cells in Graves' hyperthyroidism and ophthalmopathy. Researchers amplified the TCR beta CDR3 regions from RNA transcripts. The TCR CDR3 was amplified in a first-round RT-PCR using the HTBI primer set. TCRdb called the multiplex PCR reads again in MiXCR, with one record for every CDR3 protein. The table shows around 340,000 distinct CDR3 sequences, with approximately 15% occurring only once. V was pared by 4 bases and J by 3 bases, with 19 bases between. Germline CDR1 is SGHVS and CDR2 is FQNEAQ. The length of the CDR3 is 16 residues. Source material: blood. The V call is TRBV7-8, the J call TRBJ2-7; D possibly matches TRBD1 or TRBD2 (5 bases each). The receptor was isolated from a young woman with Graves' hyperthyroidism. This CDR3 is CASSSDSGGDFYEQYF. CDR3 DNA: TGTGCCAGCAGCTCAGACAGCGGAGGTGATTTCTACGAGCAGTACTTC.